What follows describes a single TCR beta chain. Clones were read by immunoSEQ multiplex PCR, and TCRdb kept only the in-frame ones, dropping some. The data hold approximately 330,000 clones, with roughly 90% observed a single time. The germline gives CDR1 LNHDA, CDR2 SQIVND (reference sequence). V lost 9 bases to trimming and J lost 0 bases, with 9 bases between them. This CDR3 has 13 residues. The record originates from a study of blood T cell repertoires in COVID-19. The chain uses TRBV19 and TRBJ1-3; D gene uncertain. This receptor was identified in a woman aged 45-59 years with active or convalescent COVID-19. Sequenced: peripheral blood. The CDR3: CASNLLSGNTIYF. The CDR3 DNA follows: TGTGCCAGCAATCTACTCTCTGGAAACACCATATATTTT.